These T cell receptor beta chains were read from a single sample in a study of OX40 agonist ivuxolimab in advanced cancers. TCRdb's table, derived via immunoSEQ multiplex PCR, lists solely in-frame clones and lacks some. The table has 57,000 or so clones, 65% to 85% seen once. The starting material was CD4+ or CD8+ T cells sorted from blood, obtained in a trial of the OX40 agonist ivuxolimab. These receptors originate from an adult with an advanced solid tumor such as melanoma, head and neck, liver or kidney cancer. CDR3s leave out the opening cysteine and the closing phenylalanine or tryptophan. The D gene is left open where the match is weak.

cdr3_aa: ASSDAPGGEQY
d_call: .
v_call: TRBV2

cdr3_aa: SSARGVGSDTQY
d_call: .
v_call: TRBV29-1

cdr3_aa: ASSFGGFTSEQY
d_call: .
v_call: TRBV28

cdr3_aa: ASSTRGSDTQY
d_call: .
v_call: TRBV7-3

cdr3_aa: ASSTRPGQGSSYEQY
d_call: TRBD1
v_call: TRBV7-8

cdr3_aa: ASSETGTQKETQY
d_call: .
v_call: TRBV6-1

cdr3_aa: ASSLMPGGETQY
d_call: TRBD2
v_call: TRBV7-3

cdr3_aa: ASTRPGALLNYGYT
d_call: .
v_call: TRBV19

cdr3_aa: ATSRATGGSTNEKLF
d_call: TRBD1
v_call: TRBV15

cdr3_aa: ASSLVSGSSSDTQY
d_call: TRBD2
v_call: TRBV7-2

cdr3_aa: ATSPGTGVLY
d_call: TRBD1
v_call: TRBV10-2

cdr3_aa: ASSYSGQGESYT
d_call: TRBD1
v_call: TRBV6-6

cdr3_aa: ASGLPNYGYT
d_call: .
v_call: TRBV6-1

cdr3_aa: ASSSGVAGYNEQF
d_call: TRBD2
v_call: TRBV10-2

cdr3_aa: ASSLRIQETQY
d_call: .
v_call: TRBV7-6

cdr3_aa: ASSLSRGNTIY
d_call: .
v_call: TRBV5-6

cdr3_aa: ASSFGTSGEETQY
d_call: TRBD2
v_call: TRBV11-3

cdr3_aa: ASSLEGSGELF
d_call: .
v_call: TRBV5-1

cdr3_aa: SGGGRGANTGELF
d_call: .
v_call: TRBV6-8

cdr3_aa: ASSLGSGSSEKLF
d_call: .
v_call: TRBV7-8

cdr3_aa: ASSQETGPYEQY
d_call: .
v_call: TRBV4-1

cdr3_aa: ASSEIAGNTIY
d_call: .
v_call: TRBV25-1

cdr3_aa: ASSFTSGGAQETQY
d_call: TRBD2
v_call: TRBV7-2

cdr3_aa: ASSPYMGPVGTQY
d_call: .
v_call: TRBV11-2

cdr3_aa: SVVPRTTGPYEQY
d_call: .
v_call: TRBV29-1

cdr3_aa: ASSERGRRETQY
d_call: TRBD1
v_call: TRBV6-1

cdr3_aa: ASSSGGGMGKLF
d_call: TRBD1
v_call: TRBV28

cdr3_aa: ASTKHENTEAF
d_call: .
v_call: TRBV25-1

cdr3_aa: ASSEGGRDYEQY
d_call: .
v_call: TRBV6-1

cdr3_aa: ASSEALTSGGETQY
d_call: TRBD2
v_call: TRBV6-1